The rows below give T cell receptor beta chains drawn from one sample of a study of spatial heterogeneity in lung cancer. TCRdb independently ran MiXCR on the 5' RACE reads; one entry per CDR3 protein. The sample has 10,000 to 15,000 distinct CDR3 sequences; around 6.6% are singletons. Sequenced material: lung tumor tissue, taken at surgery. These receptors were collected from a female donor with early-stage non-small cell lung cancer. CDR3s include the opening cysteine and the closing phenylalanine or tryptophan. A D gene is named only where the DNA matches it firmly. Not every row has a clone size; where given, it reads once, few, many or a size class.

d_call j_call clone_size v_call cdr3_nt cdr3_aa
- TRBJ1-1 medium-sized TRBV14 TGTGCCAGCAGCCAAGATCGCACTGAAGCTTTCTTT CASSQDRTEAFF
- TRBJ2-2 many TRBV6-6 TGTGCCAGCAGGAGTTTCGGAAGCACCGGGGAGCTGTTTTTT CASRSFGSTGELFF
TRBD1 TRBJ1-2 medium-sized TRBV12-3/TRBV12-4 TGTGCCAGCAGTCGGGACAGGAACTATGGCTACACCTTC CASSRDRNYGYTF
- TRBJ2-7 many TRBV27 TGTGCCAGCAGTGCGACCCAGGGGTACTTTGCTTCCTACGAGCAGTACTTC CASSATQGYFASYEQYF
- TRBJ2-2 many TRBV4-1 TGCGCCAGCAGCCCGAGAGCGAACACCGGGGAGCTGTTTTTT CASSPRANTGELFF
- TRBJ2-2 medium-sized TRBV5-5 TGTGCCAGCAGCTTGGACAGGGCGGGCACCGGGGAGCTGTTTTTT CASSLDRAGTGELFF
- TRBJ2-5 many TRBV7-2 TGTGCCAGCAGCTACCTAGCGTACCACTTGGGAGAGACCCAGTACTTC CASSYLAYHLGETQYF
TRBD2 TRBJ2-1 few TRBV4-3 TGCGCCAGCAGCCGCGGGACTAGCGGGAGGGCCTTACCCAATGAGCAGTTCTTC CASSRGTSGRALPNEQFF
TRBD2 TRBJ2-1 many TRBV20-1 TGCAGTGCTAGGGAAGCTCTAGCGGGAGCTAATGAGCAGTTCTTC CSAREALAGANEQFF
TRBD1 TRBJ2-7 many TRBV18 TGTGCCAGCTCACCCGCGACAGGGTTCGCCTACGAGCAGTACTTC CASSPATGFAYEQYF
- TRBJ2-3 medium-sized TRBV7-9 TGTGCCGAGACCACAGATACGCAGTATTTT CAETTDTQYF
- TRBJ1-5 many TRBV28 TGTGCCAGCAGTTTCGACAGACGAGAGCTCTATTCGCGCAATCAGCCCCAGCATTTT CASSFDRRELYSRNQPQHF
- TRBJ2-1 many TRBV30 TGTGCCTGGGGGGGGACGGGCTCCTACAATGAGCAGTTCTTC CAWGGTGSYNEQFF
- TRBJ2-3 many TRBV15 TGTGCCACCAGCCCCCAGACCGCCCCCACCACAGATACGCAGTATTTT CATSPQTAPTTDTQYF
- TRBJ2-4 - TRBV7-2 TGTGCCAGCAGCCCTGAGGGCGGAAACATTCAGTACTTC CASSPEGGNIQYF
- TRBJ2-4 many TRBV29-1 TGCAGCGTTGAGGACGCGACTGACATTCAGTACTTC CSVEDATDIQYF
TRBD1 TRBJ1-6 many TRBV6-6 TGTGCCAGCAGTTACGGCGGGACAGGGGATTCACCCCTCCACTTT CASSYGGTGDSPLHF
TRBD1 TRBJ1-2 many TRBV2 TGTGCCAGCAGTGAGAGACAGGGAGGGAGCGGCTACACCTTC CASSERQGGSGYTF
- TRBJ1-4 medium-sized TRBV7-9 TGTGCCAGCAGCTTATGGCAGGGAACTAATGAAAAACTGTTTTTT CASSLWQGTNEKLFF
- TRBJ2-7 many TRBV7-2 TGTGCCAGCAGCTTAATGGGGGTCCACGAGCAGTACTTC CASSLMGVHEQYF
- TRBJ2-1 many TRBV14 TGTGCCAGCAGCCAAGCAGGCGGGCTAGGGTCCTACAATGAGCAGTTCTTC CASSQAGGLGSYNEQFF
TRBD2 TRBJ2-4 few TRBV5-1 TGCGCCAGCAGCGTCTCCGGGACTAGCGGAAAAAACATTCAGTACTTC CASSVSGTSGKNIQYF
TRBD1 TRBJ1-1 medium-sized TRBV2 TGTGCCAGCAGACAGGGGGCGGCCACTGAAGCTTTCTTT CASRQGAATEAFF
- TRBJ2-3 few TRBV5-6 TGTGCCAGCAGCTTGGATCGAGCCTGGGCGCAGTATTTT CASSLDRAWAQYF
TRBD1 TRBJ1-5 - TRBV6-5 TGTGCCAGCAGGCCAGACAACAGGGGAAGACAGCCCCAGCATTTT CASRPDNRGRQPQHF
- TRBJ1-5 many TRBV6-2/TRBV6-3 TGTGCCAGCAGTTACTCGTCAGGGCCGAGGGAGCCCCAGCATTTT CASSYSSGPREPQHF
- TRBJ1-4 - TRBV7-7 TGTGCTACCACAGAAAAACTGTTTTTT CATTEKLFF
- TRBJ2-2 many TRBV7-2 TGTGCCAGCAGCGCCCCGAGCAACACCGGGGAGCTGTTTTTT CASSAPSNTGELFF
- TRBJ1-2 many TRBV21-1 TGTGCCAGCAGCAAACGGAGGGTTTCGGACTATGGCTACACCTTC CASSKRRVSDYGYTF
- TRBJ2-1 medium-sized TRBV12-3/TRBV12-4 TGTGCCAGCAGTTTAGCCCGACTCATAAATGAGCAGTTCTTC CASSLARLINEQFF
- TRBJ1-1 - TRBV6-6 TGTGCCAGCATTCCTCCAGGGATGTCGGCGGGCACTGAAGCTTTCTTT CASIPPGMSAGTEAFF
TRBD2 TRBJ2-1 many TRBV4-2 TGTGCCAGCAGCCGCGCAGCGGGAGAAGGGTACAATGAGCAGTTCTTC CASSRAAGEGYNEQFF
TRBD2 TRBJ2-5 many TRBV7-2 TGTGCCAGCAGCTTCGCGGGAGGGTATGGAGAGACCCAGTACTTC CASSFAGGYGETQYF
- TRBJ1-5 medium-sized TRBV6-2/TRBV6-3 TGTGCCAGCAGGTCTGGGGGACGCAATCAGCCCCAGCATTTT CASRSGGRNQPQHF
TRBD2 TRBJ2-7 - TRBV7-2 TGTGCCAGCAGCTTGGGGACTAGGCTCGAGCAGTACTTC CASSLGTRLEQYF
- TRBJ2-3 many TRBV7-8 TGTGCCAGCAGTTTGGGGACTACGCAGTATTTT CASSLGTTQYF
TRBD1 TRBJ1-6 many TRBV20-1 TGCAGTGCTAGGAACACCGGGACAGGGCTAAATTCACCCCTCCACTTT CSARNTGTGLNSPLHF
- TRBJ1-4 medium-sized TRBV18 TGTGCCAGCTCAGCGACAGCAACTAATGAAAAACTGTTTTTT CASSATATNEKLFF
- TRBJ2-2 many TRBV7-7 TGTGCTAGCAGCTTAAGCAGTCTGAACACCGGGGAGCTGTTTTTT CASSLSSLNTGELFF